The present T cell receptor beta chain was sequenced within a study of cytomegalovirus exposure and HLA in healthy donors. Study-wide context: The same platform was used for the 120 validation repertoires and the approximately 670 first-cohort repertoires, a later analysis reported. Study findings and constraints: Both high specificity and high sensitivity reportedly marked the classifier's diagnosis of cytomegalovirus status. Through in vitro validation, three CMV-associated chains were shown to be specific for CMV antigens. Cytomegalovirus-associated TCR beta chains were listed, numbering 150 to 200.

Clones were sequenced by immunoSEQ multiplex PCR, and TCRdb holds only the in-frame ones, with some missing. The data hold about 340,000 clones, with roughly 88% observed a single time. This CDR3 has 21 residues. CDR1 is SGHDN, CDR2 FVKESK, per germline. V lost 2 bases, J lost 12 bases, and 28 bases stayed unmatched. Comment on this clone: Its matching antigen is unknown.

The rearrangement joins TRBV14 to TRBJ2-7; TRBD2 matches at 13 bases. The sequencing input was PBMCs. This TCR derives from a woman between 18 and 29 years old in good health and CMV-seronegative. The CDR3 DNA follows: TGTGCCAGCAGCCAACCAACGGGCTACGGCGAGTTTTTTGGACTAGCGGGAGCTGTGTACTTC. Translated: CASSQPTGYGEFFGLAGAVYF.